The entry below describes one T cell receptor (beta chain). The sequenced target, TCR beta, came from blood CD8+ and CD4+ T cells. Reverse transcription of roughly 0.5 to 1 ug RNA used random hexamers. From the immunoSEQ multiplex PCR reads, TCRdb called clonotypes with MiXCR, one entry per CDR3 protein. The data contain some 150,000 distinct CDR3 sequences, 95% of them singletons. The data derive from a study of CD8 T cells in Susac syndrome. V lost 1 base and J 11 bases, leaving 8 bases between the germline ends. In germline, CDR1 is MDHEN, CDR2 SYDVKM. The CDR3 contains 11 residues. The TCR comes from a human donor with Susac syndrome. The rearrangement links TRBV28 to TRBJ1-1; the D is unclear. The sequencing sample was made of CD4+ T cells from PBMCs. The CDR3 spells CASSLLDGAFF. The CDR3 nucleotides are TGTGCCAGCAGTTTATTAGACGGGGCTTTCTTT.